This is a list of T cell receptor beta chains from one sample in a study of T cells in Graves' hyperthyroidism and ophthalmopathy. A single record per CDR3 protein comes from TCRdb applying MiXCR to the multiplex PCR reads. The sample lists 350,000 or so distinct CDR3 sequences, around a sixth occurring once. Sample: blood. The receptors were gathered from a woman in her forties or fifties with Graves' hyperthyroidism. Both conserved end residues are trimmed from each CDR3. Each record gives: V gene, J gene, CDR3 protein.

V gene: TRBV2; J gene: TRBJ1-2; CDR3 protein: ASSEANPRQGIYGYT
V gene: TRBV28; J gene: TRBJ2-7; CDR3 protein: ASRGLEYVYEQY
V gene: TRBV28; J gene: TRBJ1-2; CDR3 protein: ATKLGGAEWYGYT
V gene: TRBV19; J gene: TRBJ1-1; CDR3 protein: ASSGQGEGRAEAF
V gene: TRBV20-1; J gene: TRBJ2-1; CDR3 protein: SASPISGRDNEQF
V gene: TRBV28; J gene: TRBJ2-7; CDR3 protein: ASSLGGQGYEQY
V gene: TRBV25-1; J gene: TRBJ1-4; CDR3 protein: ASSAGTPNEKLF
V gene: TRBV2; J gene: TRBJ1-1; CDR3 protein: ASGGVGTEAF
V gene: TRBV9; J gene: TRBJ2-1; CDR3 protein: ASSVSVRGGYNEQF
V gene: TRBV5-4; J gene: TRBJ2-6; CDR3 protein: ASTPGDSGANVLT
V gene: TRBV27; J gene: TRBJ2-7; CDR3 protein: ASSLASGIYEQY
V gene: TRBV5-1; J gene: TRBJ2-1; CDR3 protein: ASSLLAPNYNEQF
V gene: TRBV18; J gene: TRBJ2-3; CDR3 protein: ASSPDGALSTDTQY
V gene: TRBV28; J gene: TRBJ1-1; CDR3 protein: ASINQGVGTEAF
V gene: TRBV5-1; J gene: TRBJ1-1; CDR3 protein: ASSDGTANTEAF
V gene: TRBV18; J gene: TRBJ2-2; CDR3 protein: ASSGPRGTGELF
V gene: TRBV18; J gene: TRBJ1-2; CDR3 protein: ASSPFPGQIRRRDT
V gene: TRBV5-1; J gene: TRBJ2-5; CDR3 protein: ASSSQPSQETQY
V gene: TRBV7-2; J gene: TRBJ2-3; CDR3 protein: ASSSSRDTLGPDTQY
V gene: TRBV9; J gene: TRBJ1-2; CDR3 protein: ASSGTGGPNYGYT
V gene: TRBV6-4; J gene: TRBJ1-2; CDR3 protein: ASRPGQSYGYT
V gene: TRBV28; J gene: TRBJ1-5; CDR3 protein: ASSWIGQGGNQPQH
V gene: TRBV6-5; J gene: TRBJ1-2; CDR3 protein: ASSYSSGHLNYGYT
V gene: TRBV27; J gene: TRBJ1-6; CDR3 protein: ASKGGISSPLH
V gene: TRBV4-1; J gene: TRBJ2-3; CDR3 protein: ASSQEPGLTADTQY
V gene: TRBV27; J gene: TRBJ2-7; CDR3 protein: ASSFSSGRFNEQY
V gene: TRBV28; J gene: TRBJ1-6; CDR3 protein: ATNRQVNSPLH
V gene: TRBV11-2; J gene: TRBJ1-6; CDR3 protein: ASSLDRGGGGSPLH
V gene: TRBV2; J gene: TRBJ2-1; CDR3 protein: ASNRERGYNEQF
V gene: TRBV5-1; J gene: TRBJ2-1; CDR3 protein: ASSLGGGSSYNEQF
V gene: TRBV29-1; J gene: TRBJ1-4; CDR3 protein: SVDGGEKLF
V gene: TRBV6-2/TRBV6-3; J gene: TRBJ1-4; CDR3 protein: ASSDGTGREKLF
V gene: TRBV18; J gene: TRBJ1-4; CDR3 protein: ASSPTSTNEKLF
V gene: TRBV28; J gene: TRBJ2-7; CDR3 protein: ASSLRQGTYEQY
V gene: TRBV16; J gene: TRBJ1-1; CDR3 protein: ASSQWATAQNTEAF
V gene: TRBV28; J gene: TRBJ2-7; CDR3 protein: ASSSGARFEQY
V gene: TRBV30; J gene: TRBJ2-3; CDR3 protein: AWSSGSTDTQY
V gene: TRBV30; J gene: TRBJ2-3; CDR3 protein: AWSVLRLAAPTDTQY
V gene: TRBV6-1; J gene: TRBJ2-5; CDR3 protein: ATSWVRETQY
V gene: TRBV7-6; J gene: TRBJ2-5; CDR3 protein: ASSLGAGGPEVKTQY
V gene: TRBV19; J gene: TRBJ2-3; CDR3 protein: ASSRLAGEFDTQY
V gene: TRBV5-1; J gene: TRBJ1-2; CDR3 protein: ASSLAVDVGYGYT
V gene: TRBV18; J gene: TRBJ2-1; CDR3 protein: ASSPKTTSGGNNEQF
V gene: TRBV7-9; J gene: TRBJ1-1; CDR3 protein: ASSWVGSNTEAF
V gene: TRBV5-1; J gene: TRBJ2-3; CDR3 protein: ASSDYGTDTQY
V gene: TRBV6-1; J gene: TRBJ2-7; CDR3 protein: ASSSPLGTGLVEQY
V gene: TRBV11-2; J gene: TRBJ2-1; CDR3 protein: ASSLSGNYNEQF
V gene: TRBV10-2; J gene: TRBJ2-3; CDR3 protein: ACRPGTSADTQY